This T cell receptor beta chain was sequenced in a study of blood T cell repertoires in COVID-19. Study overall: Researchers got acute and convalescent COVID-19 samples from the United States, Italy and Spain. Sources were T cells, B-cell-depleted T cells, or PBMCs; the material itself was cDNA or gDNA.

V lost 5 bases, J lost 7 bases, and 9 bases lay in between. The CDR3 spans 13 residues. Germline lookup yields CDR1 SGHVS and CDR2 FQNEAQ. This clone is a singleton in its sample. Enrolled through a virtual design, the participants were between about 18 and 100 years of age and came from about two dozen US areas. Assay used: immunoSEQ multiplex PCR; TCRdb lists only in-frame clones, some missing. The sample consists of 200,000 to 250,000 clones, 75% to 85% of them appearing once. Sequencing was performed on PBMCs or T cells enriched from blood (not recorded which). The chain recombines TRBV7-8 with TRBJ1-6; D is ambiguous. The source of this sequence is a woman between 35 and 50 years old with acute COVID-19. In DNA form, the CDR3 reads TGTGCCAGCAGCCGATCGGTCAATTCACCCCTCCACTTT. Translating gives CASSRSVNSPLHF.